This TCR beta chain emerged from a study of cytomegalovirus exposure and HLA in healthy donors. Study results and limitations: Later work showed greater clonal expansion in HLA-associated TCR beta chains than in equally common others. The availability of immune exposure information extended only to CMV serostatus. Accurate prediction of HLA-A and HLA-B alleles (for most subjects) was reportedly achieved from TCR beta sequences. By HLA locus, TCR association rates varied in a later analysis, with DRB1 showing the most and HLA-C the fewest.

A word on this clone: Its antigen remains unidentified.

13 Jbeta primers and 60 Vbeta primers were used for the PCR. The table came from immunoSEQ multiplex PCR; TCRdb's copy has only in-frame clones and leaves some out. The repertoire holds about 140,000 clones, with 80% as singletons. What was sequenced was PBMCs. The origin of this receptor is a man between 25 and 39 years old in good health and CMV-seronegative.

CDR3 residues: CASSIDRAVNEQYF. The CDR3 DNA is TGCGCCAGCAGCATAGACAGGGCCGTAAACGAGCAGTACTTC. This sequence joins TRBV5-1 and TRBJ2-7, with 7 bases lining up with TRBD1. CDR3 length equals 14 residues. In germline, CDR1 is SGHRS, CDR2 YFSETQ. V trimming: 4 bases; J trimming: 5 bases; junction bases outside the gene matches: 9.